This T cell receptor (beta chain) was sequenced during a study of cytomegalovirus exposure and HLA in healthy donors. Looking at the study overall: Sequencing of about 179 million T cells in an earlier analysis found under 120 million unique TCR beta sequences. Study results and limitations: When a later analysis compared HLA-associated TCR beta chains with equally common others, the HLA-associated chains turned out to be more clonally expanded and to have lower generation probabilities. Later work associated fewer than 20,000 TCR beta sequences with HLA alleles at 0.05 false discovery rate. The study listed approximately 170 cytomegalovirus-associated TCR beta chains.

Researchers ran the PCR with 60 Vbeta and 13 Jbeta primers. Profiling relied on immunoSEQ multiplex PCR, and the TCRdb table lists in-frame clones only, not all of them. The repertoire includes 150,000 to 200,000 clones, 60% to 80% of them detected once, and roughly an eighth sits in the top ten. CDR1 is SGHRS and CDR2 is YFSETQ in the germline V gene. Trimming cost V 4 bases and J 7 bases; bases outside gene matches: 6. This CDR3 comprises 15 residues. A remark on this clone: Its antigen remains unidentified.

This TCR was recovered from a woman in her forties in good health and CMV-seronegative. Sequenced material: PBMCs. The chain employs TRBV5-1 and TRBJ2-7; 15 bases fit TRBD2. CDR3: CASSGPGTSGREQYF. CDR3 sequence (DNA): TGCGCCAGCAGCGGTCCCGGGACTAGCGGGAGGGAGCAGTACTTC.